One sample yielded the 6 T cell receptor beta chains listed below, sequenced in a study of Graves' ophthalmopathy and Graves' hyperthyroidism. As the template, RNA transcripts were used to amplify TCR beta CDR3 regions. The first round was an RT-PCR with HTBI primers, and the second round was a multiplex PCR. TCRdb used MiXCR to reprocess the multiplex PCR reads, holding one entry per CDR3 protein. The sample yields 620,000 or so distinct CDR3 sequences, 22% seen once. The sequenced sample was peripheral blood. These receptors originate from a woman between 18 and 29 years old with stable Graves' hyperthyroidism. Some clones in this sample may be carry-over from other donors' samples.

In this sample, this clonotype turned up many times. The CDR3 carries no conserved terminal phenylalanine or tryptophan, so it likely arises from a read error. V and J are TRBV6-5 and TRBJ2-7; D possibly corresponds to TRBD1 (5 bases). This CDR3 spans 15 amino acids. The V and J ends lost 2 bases and 2 bases respectively, with 13 bases between them. Germline V CDR1 and CDR2: MNHEY, SVGAGI. Here the CDR3 DNA reads TGTGCCAGCAGTTACGATGGGGCAGGGACCTACGAGCAGTACATC. Translation gives CASSYDGAGTYEQYI.

Points on this clonotype: This clone may be a read error of a much larger clone one base away. The chain uses TRBV29-1 and TRBJ1-2, with 9 bases aligning to TRBD1. V gave up 1 base and J gave up 4 bases; unmatched junction bases: 4. The CDR3 consists of 14 residues. From germline, CDR1 is SQVTM and CDR2 ANQGSEA. The CDR3 is CSVEGGQGGYGYTF. The CDR3 DNA is TGCAGCGTTGAAGGGGGACAGGGCGGCTATGGCTACACCTTC.

This clonotype was found many times. The gene calls are TRBV5-1 and TRBJ1-1; the D gene is possibly TRBD1 (5 bases). This CDR3 has 15 amino acids. V was clipped by 1 base and J by 2 bases, with 12 bases between them. The germline gives CDR1 SGHRS, CDR2 YFSETQ. The CDR3 reads CASSLRGYPNTEAFF. DNA of the CDR3: TGCGCCAGCAGCTTGCGGGGGTACCCAAACACTGAAGCTTTCTTT.

This clonotype was seen at least ten times. The chain combines TRBV6-1 with TRBJ1-1; tentatively, D is TRBD1 (6 bases). The V gene lost 4 bases and the J gene lost 0 bases, with 12 bases spanning the gap. Germline V gene lookup returns CDR1 MNHNS and CDR2 SASEGT. The CDR3 runs 15 residues. CDR3 residues: CASSALQGMNTEAFF. The CDR3 region has the DNA TGTGCCAGCAGTGCACTACAGGGCATGAACACTGAAGCTTTCTTT.

This clonotype occurred a few times. The chain combines TRBV6-1 with TRBJ2-2, with D unclear. Per germline, CDR1 MNHNS and CDR2 SASEGT. V lost 0 bases and J 3 bases, leaving 8 bases between the germline ends. This CDR3 comprises 15 residues. The chain's CDR3 is CASSEAQGYTGELFF. Here the CDR3 DNA reads TGTGCCAGCAGTGAAGCGCAAGGGTACACCGGGGAGCTGTTTTTT.

Comment on this clonotype: A junction end diverges from the germline sequence, so it may reflect a read error. The chain links TRBV6-4 to TRBJ1-2; D is uncertain. CDR1 and CDR2 from the germline V gene are MRHNA and SNTAGT. This CDR3 is built from 15 residues. The CDR3 region is CASSYSYRLNYGYTF. CDR3 nucleotide sequence: TGTGCCAGCAGTTACTCGTACAGATTAAACTATGGCTACACCTTC.